This T cell receptor beta chain emerged from a study of T cell responses to AZD1222 COVID-19 vaccine. CDR1 is LNHDA, CDR2 SQIVND, per germline (reference sequence). CDR3 length equals 13 residues. The V gene lost 4 bases and the J gene lost 3 bases, with 9 bases spanning the gap. The method was immunoSEQ multiplex PCR; TCRdb's version includes in-frame clones alone and lacks a portion of them. The repertoire holds approximately 160,000 clones, with around 94% as singletons. This clonotype originated in an adult in good health. The rearrangement joins TRBV19 to TRBJ1-2, with D possibly being TRBD1 (5 bases). Sequencing was performed on peripheral blood, taken on day 0 of AZD1222 vaccination. The CDR3 sequence is CASSTRTHYGYTF. The CDR3 nucleotides read TGTGCCAGTAGTACGAGGACACACTATGGCTACACCTTC.